Following are 26 T cell receptor beta chains from one sample sequenced in a study of blood T cell repertoires in COVID-19. Only in-frame clones appear in the TCRdb table, and some are missing; sequencing was by immunoSEQ multiplex PCR. Among over 90,000 clones listed, about 90% were seen once. Specimen: peripheral blood. The origin of the receptors is a human donor in a cohort sampled during active COVID-19.

This clone was detected a few times. The chain joins TRBV5-4 to TRBJ1-6; D ambiguous. This CDR3 has 14 residues. The germline V gene has CDR1 SGHNT and CDR2 YYREEE (reference sequence). V was pared by 4 bases and J by 10 bases, with 15 bases between. In DNA form, the CDR3 reads TGTGCCAGCAGCCCCCGGGGAGGAGGATCACCCCTCCACTTT. Protein sequence: CASSPRGGGSPLHF.

The CDR3 spells CAISASYEQYF. In DNA, the CDR3 is TGTGCCATCAGTGCATCCTACGAGCAGTACTTC. V and J are TRBV10-3 and TRBJ2-7; D is ambiguous. Germline lookup yields CDR1 ENHRY and CDR2 SYGVKD. The ends were cut back, 4 bases at V and 1 base at J, with 2 bases in the middle. The CDR3 covers 11 residues.

The V call is TRBV27, the J call TRBJ2-1; 9 bases match TRBD2. The germline V gene encodes CDR1 MNHEY and CDR2 SMNVEV (reference sequence). This CDR3 is built from 16 residues. The trim removed 5 bases at V and 9 bases at J, leaving 14 bases unmatched. CDR3 residues: CASSPLGGGGATEQFF. In DNA form, the CDR3 reads TGTGCCAGCAGTCCCTTAGGCGGCGGGGGGGCGACTGAGCAGTTCTTC.

The rearrangement joins TRBV9 to TRBJ2-1; TRBD1 matches at 7 bases. The germline V gene encodes CDR1 SGDLS and CDR2 YYNGEE. This CDR3 is built from 15 residues. J gave up 1 base and V 0 bases, and 1 base lay outside the gene matches. DNA for the CDR3: TGTGCCAGCAGCGTAGAGGGACAGTCCTACAATGAGCAGTTCTTC. Translating it yields CASSVEGQSYNEQFF.

This chain joins TRBV5-1 and TRBJ2-7; D might be TRBD2 (6 bases). Germline-derived CDR1 and CDR2 are SGHRS and YFSETQ. The CDR3 consists of 15 residues. Trimming took 1 base from V and 0 from J, leaving 11 bases between them. The CDR3 loop is CASSLRAGSSYEQYF. DNA for the CDR3: TGCGCCAGCAGCTTGAGGGCGGGGAGCTCCTACGAGCAGTACTTC.

CDR3 amino acids: CASSIDGGAQNIQYF. CDR3 DNA sequence: TGTGCCAGTTCAATAGACGGTGGGGCCCAAAACATTCAGTACTTC. The V call is TRBV19, the J call TRBJ2-4; maybe TRBD1 (5 bases). V gave up 8 bases and J gave up 5 bases, with 19 bases separating them. Per germline, CDR1 LNHDA and CDR2 SQIVND (reference sequence). This CDR3 comprises 15 residues.

About this clone: Additional DNA sequences in this sample encode the identical CDR3. V is TRBV12-3 or TRBV12-4 and J is TRBJ2-3; D remains ambiguous. The CDR3 contains 12 residues. V lost 5 bases, J lost 0 bases, and 3 bases lay in between. CDR3 coding DNA: TGTGCCAGCAGTCCAAGCACAGATACGCAGTATTTT. Translating gives CASSPSTDTQYF.

The chain combines TRBV21-1 with TRBJ2-5; the table's D call, TRBD2, was not checked against the DNA. TRBV21-1 is a recognized pseudogene. The CDR3 has 16 amino acids. CDR3 bases: TGTGCCAGCAGCAAAGTGGTTACTAGCGTTGAAGAGACCCAGTACTTC. Translation: CASSKVVTSVEETQYF.

This clone was seen just once. The chain recombines TRBV4-2 with TRBJ1-6; TRBD1 is a possible D gene (6 bases). The V end was cut by 4 bases, the J end by 5 bases, with 15 bases between. CDR1 and CDR2 from the germline V gene are LGHNA and YNFKEQ. The CDR3 is made up of 16 amino acids. CDR3 residues: CASSPRDTLHNSPLHF. In DNA, the CDR3 is TGTGCCAGCAGCCCCCGGGACACTTTACATAATTCACCCCTCCACTTT.

This chain links TRBV24-1 with TRBJ2-3; 7 bases line up with TRBD2. Trimming at V came to 9 bases and at J to 6 bases, leaving 14 bases not matched to a gene. The CDR3 contains 15 residues. Germline assignment: CDR1 KGHDR and CDR2 SFDVKD. The CDR3 loop reads CATPVVGRKRDTQYF. DNA for the CDR3: TGTGCCACCCCCGTTGTCGGGAGGAAAAGGGATACGCAGTATTTT.

In this sample, this clone turned up a few times. V is TRBV7-3 and J is TRBJ1-6, with 10 positions matching TRBD1. V gave up 0 bases and J gave up 6 bases; unmatched junction bases: 5. The CDR3 extends over 17 amino acids. The germline V gene has CDR1 SGHTA and CDR2 FQGTGA. The CDR3 DNA is TGTGCCAGCAGCTTAACGGGATGGGACAGGGGTAATTCACCCCTCCACTTT. It encodes CASSLTGWDRGNSPLHF. Based on the CDR3 plus reference TRBV7-3 and TRBJ1-6, the full variable domain is GAGVSQTPSNKVTEKGKYVELRCDPISGHTALYWYRQSLGQGPEFLIYFQGTGAADDSGLPNDRFFAVRPEGSVSTLKIQRTERGDSAVYLCASSLTGWDRGNSPLHFGNGTRLTVT.

The rearrangement links TRBV29-1 to TRBJ2-1, with TRBD1 as a possible D gene (6 bases). The CDR3 loop spans 15 amino acids. Germline V gives CDR1 SQVTM, CDR2 ANQGSEA. With 3 bases removed from V and 5 bases from J, the gap between germline ends came to 17 bases. CDR3 nucleotide sequence: TGCAGCGTTGACAGGGGAATGAGGTCGAACAATGAGCAGTTCTTC. Its translation is CSVDRGMRSNNEQFF.

The genes are TRBV5-1 and TRBJ2-1; D uncertain. Per the germline V gene, CDR1 is SGHRS and CDR2 is YFSETQ. This CDR3 is built from 15 residues. Trimming left V 0 bases short and J 1 base short, with 8 bases between. This CDR3 is CASSLGLSSYNEQFF. In DNA form, the CDR3 reads TGCGCCAGCAGCTTGGGACTTTCATCCTACAATGAGCAGTTCTTC.

Concerning this clone: The same CDR3 arises from other DNA sequences in this sample as well. The chain couples TRBV19 to TRBJ1-1; TRBD1 might be the D (5 bases). The CDR3 spans 13 residues. In germline, CDR1 is LNHDA, CDR2 SQIVND (reference sequence). The V end lost 3 bases, the J end lost 5 bases, and 10 bases lay between the germline ends. CDR3: CASSMDRGTEAFF. CDR3 in DNA: TGTGCCAGTAGTATGGATAGGGGTACTGAAGCTTTCTTT.

The chain joins TRBV4-2 to TRBJ1-2; 9 nucleotides line up with TRBD1. Germline CDR1 and CDR2: LGHNA and YNFKEQ. The length of the CDR3 is 17 residues. V lost 0 bases, J lost 0 bases, and 5 bases stayed unmatched. The CDR3 nucleotides read TGTGCCAGCAGCCAAGATCTTCGGACAGGGGCTAACTATGGCTACACCTTC. Protein: CASSQDLRTGANYGYTF.

CDR3: CASSLTAETSTDTQYF. The CDR3 region has the DNA TGTGCCAGCAGTTTAACAGCGGAGACTAGCACAGATACGCAGTATTTT. The rearrangement joins TRBV28 to TRBJ2-3; TRBD2 is a possible D gene (5 bases). The CDR3 has 16 residues. Trimming shortened V by 2 bases and J by 0 bases, and 12 bases separated the two germline ends. Germline V gene lookup returns CDR1 MDHEN and CDR2 SYDVKM.

In its sample, this clone was seen a few times. The gene calls are TRBV18 and TRBJ2-3, with 10 positions matching TRBD1. Germline CDR1 is KGHSH and CDR2 is LQKENI. Trimming cost V 5 bases and J 4 bases; bases outside gene matches: 9. The CDR3 runs to 16 residues. Here the CDR3 reads CASSIGQGDRADTQYF. The CDR3, as DNA: TGTGCCAGCTCAATCGGACAGGGGGATAGGGCAGATACGCAGTATTTT.

In this sample, this clone turned up many times. The V gene is TRBV3-1 (or the pseudogene TRBV3-2), the J gene TRBJ2-7; 7 bases are a match to TRBD2. V lost 1 base and J lost 6; bases outside the gene matches: 9. The length of the CDR3 is 15 residues. Germline values: CDR1 LGHDT, CDR2 YNNKEL (reference sequence). The CDR3, as DNA: TGTGCCAGCAGCCAAGCCTCTAGCGGAGGTGGCGAGCAGTACTTC. Translating it yields CASSQASSGGGEQYF.

The chain couples TRBV24-1 to TRBJ2-1; TRBD1 might be the D (6 bases). Germline CDR1 and CDR2: KGHDR and SFDVKD. The CDR3 is 16 residues long. The V gene lost 4 bases and the J gene lost 7 bases, with 19 bases spanning the gap. The CDR3 DNA follows: TGTGCCACCAGTGAATCCCGGGACATCTCGGAGAATGAGCAGTTCTTC. Its translation is CATSESRDISENEQFF.

The chain links TRBV24-1 to TRBJ1-1; a possible D gene is TRBD1 (5 bases). V lost 4 bases, J lost 11 bases, and 10 bases lay in between. Per the germline V gene, CDR1 is KGHDR and CDR2 is SFDVKD. The CDR3 is 11 residues long. The CDR3 coding sequence is TGTGCCACCAGTGAAGGGGTTTTCGCTTTCTTT. It encodes CATSEGVFAFF.

This chain joins TRBV7-2 and TRBJ2-3; the match to TRBD2 covers 9 bases. The junction had 6 bases not matched to a gene; V was cut back by 1 base and J by 4 bases. The CDR3 has 16 amino acids. Germline CDR1 and CDR2: SGHTA and FQGNSA. CDR3 coding DNA: TGTGCCAGCAGCTTAGTCGGCGGGGGGGCCTCAGATACGCAGTATTTT. Protein product: CASSLVGGGASDTQYF.

This chain joins TRBV28 and TRBJ2-1, with TRBD2 identical over 10 bases. Germline V CDR1 and CDR2: MDHEN, SYDVKM. The CDR3 is 20 residues long. With V trimmed by 4 bases and J by 4 bases, 19 bases remained unmatched. In DNA form, the CDR3 reads TGTGCCAGCAGTTCACCCTCTGCAGACGGCGGACTAGCGGATTACAATGAGCAGTTCTTC. Translated, it gives CASSSPSADGGLADYNEQFF.

The table lists this clone with many counts. The V call is TRBV6-5, the J call TRBJ2-7; 8 bases line up with TRBD1. Germline lookup yields CDR1 MNHEY and CDR2 SVGAGI. This CDR3 comprises 14 residues. After removal of 5 bases from V and 3 bases from J, the junction contained 6 bases not matched to a gene. CDR3 sequence reads: CASSRTGPYYEQYF. For the CDR3, the DNA is TGTGCCAGCAGTCGGACAGGGCCTTACTACGAGCAGTACTTC.

V gene TRBV5-4 combines with J gene TRBJ2-1; TRBD2 might be the D (6 bases). Germline V CDR1 and CDR2: SGHNT, YYREEE (reference sequence). This CDR3 has 12 amino acids. Trimming left V 2 bases short and J 12 bases short, with 12 bases between. CDR3 protein: CASSFPGELQFF. CDR3 nucleotide sequence: TGTGCCAGCAGCTTCCCGGGGGAGCTGCAGTTCTTC.

This rearrangement joins TRBV11-2 to TRBJ2-1, with 11 nucleotides matching TRBD1. CDR1 is SGHAT, CDR2 FQNNGV, per germline. The CDR3 contains 16 residues. J lost 10 bases, V lost 5 bases, and 13 bases had no gene match. The CDR3: CASSHGVGQGAYEQFF. The CDR3 nucleotides read TGTGCCAGCAGCCACGGGGTAGGACAGGGGGCGTACGAGCAGTTCTTC.

The rearrangement uses TRBV3-1 (or the pseudogene TRBV3-2) and TRBJ2-1; a possible D gene is TRBD2 (6 bases). Germline V gene lookup returns CDR1 LGHDT and CDR2 YNNKEL (reference sequence). Trimming shortened V by 0 bases and J by 4 bases, and 13 bases separated the two germline ends. The CDR3 covers 16 residues. CDR3: CASSQDLWAGYNEQFF. The CDR3 bases are TGTGCCAGCAGCCAAGATCTTTGGGCGGGATACAATGAGCAGTTCTTC.